The clone carrying this TCR beta chain was seen once. The data originate from a study of blood T cell repertoires in COVID-19. Study background: Acute and convalescent COVID-19 specimens originated in the United States, Italy and Spain.

CDR3 length: 13 residues. V was clipped by 2 bases and J by 1 base, with 5 bases between them. CDR1 and CDR2 from the germline V gene are MNHEY and SMNVEV (reference sequence). Clones were sequenced by immunoSEQ multiplex PCR, and TCRdb holds only the in-frame ones, with some missing. Among around 88,000 clones, roughly 80% were seen once, and the ten largest hold around 4.5%. Sequencing was done on a sample of peripheral blood. This rearrangement joins TRBV27 to TRBJ1-1; no clear D. The TCR comes from a man in his 60s with acute or convalescent COVID-19. As DNA, the CDR3 is TGTGCCAGCAGTTTACAGGAGAACACTGAAGCTTTCTTT. Its protein product is CASSLQENTEAFF.